This TCR beta chain was captured in a study of Ad26.COV2.S vaccination and SARS-CoV-2 variants. The method was immunoSEQ multiplex PCR; TCRdb's version includes in-frame clones alone and lacks a portion of them. The sample consists of some 190,000 clones, roughly 85% of them appearing once. The V end was cut by 2 bases, the J end by 1 base, with 11 bases between. Germline loops: CDR1 MGHRA, CDR2 YSYEKL. This CDR3 is built from 15 residues. Material: peripheral blood, obtained after recovery from COVID-19. The receptor was derived from a human donor who had recovered from COVID-19. J is TRBJ2-5 and V is TRBV4-1, with D unclear. The CDR3, as DNA: TGCGCCAGCAGCCAAAACGCGAGGTTCCAAGAGACCCAGTACTTC. Translating it yields CASSQNARFQETQYF.